Following are 2 T cell receptor beta chains from one sample sequenced in a study of neoadjuvant anti-PD-1 for oral cavity cancer. The protocol was immunoSEQ multiplex PCR, while the TCRdb copy is restricted to in-frame clones and leaves out a portion. In the table there are over 25,000 clones, 80% of which are singletons. Noted time point: after neoadjuvant nivolumab, at surgical resection. Material: PBMCs, obtained after nivolumab (anti-PD-1) treatment. The receptors were gathered from a person aged 40-85 years with oral cavity squamous cell carcinoma.

The chain links TRBV4-3 to TRBJ1-3; D uncertain. The length of the CDR3 is 15 residues. From germline, CDR1 is LGHNA and CDR2 YSLEER. V lost 2 bases, J lost 2 bases, and 10 bases lay in between. The CDR3: CASSQIEGTGNTIYF. In DNA, the CDR3 is TGCGCCAGCAGCCAAATCGAAGGGACTGGAAACACCATATATTTT.

CDR3 nucleotide sequence: TGTGCCAGCAGTTTGAGTGAAGGGACCTACGAGCAGTACTTC. This sequence encodes CASSLSEGTYEQYF. The rearrangement joins TRBV27 to TRBJ2-7; no clear D. The V and J ends lost 3 bases and 2 bases respectively, with 11 bases between them. Germline V gene sequence: CDR1 MNHEY, CDR2 SMNVEV (reference sequence). The CDR3 is 14 residues long.